This T cell receptor beta chain was profiled in a study of shared clonotypes between healthy human individuals. The germline V and J ends were trimmed by 4 bases and 4 bases, with 11 bases remaining between them. Germline V gene data show CDR1 as SGHKS and CDR2 as YYEKEE (reference sequence). The CDR3 consists of 13 residues. Study-wide results and limits: Investigators collected only blood, and repertoires in tissues likely differ.

Evenly divided among several immunoSEQ plates was the genomic DNA of each subset. The sorted-subset replicate PCRs were given roughly 200 ng DNA, which is tens of thousands of T cell genomes. The data were produced by immunoSEQ multiplex PCR, yet TCRdb's version contains in-frame clones alone and is incomplete. The table shows under 850,000 clones, with roughly 92% occurring only once. Regarding this clone: What it recognizes is unknown.

Terminally differentiated effector memory CD45RA+ cells were excluded from the naive CD8 cells, which were CD45RO-negative and positively selected for CCR7. V gene TRBV5-5 combines with J gene TRBJ2-5; D possibly matches TRBD1 or TRBD2 (5 bases each). The specimen sequenced was naive CD8+ T cells sorted from blood. This clonotype originated in a man aged 25 to 40 in good health. CDR3 DNA: TGTGCCAGCAGCCGGGGCAGTCCAGAGACCCAGTACTTC. This encodes CASSRGSPETQYF.